Below, 20 T cell receptor beta chains from the same sample are listed, as sequenced in a study of CD8 T cells in ankylosing spondylitis. MiXCR, run by TCRdb on the 5' RACE reads, gives a single entry per CDR3 protein. In the table there are 250,000 to 400,000 distinct CDR3 sequences, more than 9% of which are singletons. The sequencing input was blood, either unsorted or a sorted T cell fraction (not recorded which). These receptors were collected from a female donor with ankylosing spondylitis or in good health (not recorded which).

This clonotype was seen many times. The gene calls are TRBV11-2 and TRBJ1-1; D possibly corresponds to TRBD1 (6 bases). CDR3 size: 18 residues. Germline V gene lookup returns CDR1 SGHAT and CDR2 FQNNGV. Deletions cut 3 bases from V and 1 base from J, with 21 bases between. In DNA, the CDR3 is TGTGCCAGCAGCTTTATGATATCGGGGGCCCGAACGAACACTGAAGCTTTCTTT. It specifies CASSFMISGARTNTEAFF.

In this sample, this clonotype turned up many times. This chain uses TRBV7-2 with TRBJ1-5; the D gene is possibly TRBD1 (5 bases). Germline CDR1 reads SGHTA; CDR2 reads FQGNSA. The CDR3 extends over 13 amino acids. V was clipped by 3 bases and J by 7 bases, with 10 bases between them. The CDR3: CASSLGVEQPQHF. CDR3 DNA: TGTGCCAGCAGCTTGGGGGTTGAACAGCCCCAGCATTTT.

V gene TRBV11-1 combines with J gene TRBJ2-5; 13 nucleotides line up with TRBD2. Germline loops: CDR1 SGHAT, CDR2 FQDESV (reference sequence). This CDR3 has 16 amino acids. V lost 5 bases to trimming and J lost 4 bases; unmatched junction nucleotides: 7. In DNA, the CDR3 is TGTGCCAGCAGCCACAGGACTAGCGGGAGAGGAGAGACCCAGTACTTC. It codes for CASSHRTSGRGETQYF.

Note on this clonotype: A read error may explain this, as a much larger clone is one base away. J is TRBJ2-7 and V is TRBV6-2 or TRBV6-3; TRBD2 matches 13 bases. V shed 6 bases, J shed 4 bases, and the junction held 9 bases outside the gene matches. The CDR3 spans 16 residues. The V gene's germline CDR1 is MNHEY and CDR2 SVGEGT. CDR3 amino acids: CASSSLRTSGSYEQYF. For the CDR3, the DNA is TGTGCCAGCAGCTCGCTCCGGACTAGCGGGAGTTACGAGCAGTACTTC.

V and J are TRBV12-3 or TRBV12-4 and TRBJ2-3, with 8 bases matching TRBD2. This CDR3 contains 17 residues. V lost 1 base to trimming and J lost 4 bases; unmatched junction nucleotides: 10. The CDR3, as DNA: TGTGCCAGCAGTTTAGGCCTCGGCGGGGGGCGAGCAGATACGCAGTATTTT. It specifies CASSLGLGGGRADTQYF.

This clonotype was counted only a few times. The chain couples TRBV3-1 to TRBJ2-2; D call uncertain. Between the trimmed V and J ends, which lost 1 base and 6 bases, there was a span of 9 bases. Germline V gene data show CDR1 as LGHDT and CDR2 as YNNKEL (reference sequence). There are 14 residues in the CDR3. The CDR3 DNA follows: TGTGCCAGCAGCCAAGGAGGATCTGCCGGGGAGCTGTTTTTT. As protein: CASSQGGSAGELFF.

This sequence joins TRBV12-3 or TRBV12-4 and TRBJ1-2, with D possibly being TRBD1 (6 bases). V was cut by 5 bases and J by 7 bases, with 20 bases left in between. The CDR3 is made up of 15 amino acids. CDR3 DNA sequence: TGTGCCAGCAGTGCCCTACAGGGTGGGGTTTTTGGCTACACCTTC. It yields the protein CASSALQGGVFGYTF.

This clonotype was found many times. This chain uses TRBV12-3 or TRBV12-4 with TRBJ1-2; D not certain. The CDR3 runs to 13 residues. V lost 6 bases and J 7 bases, leaving 15 bases between the germline ends. CDR3 coding DNA: TGTGCCAGCAGCTACGGGCTCCTGGGTGGCTACACCTTC. The encoded protein is CASSYGLLGGYTF.

This clonotype showed up many times. This chain joins TRBV6-6 and TRBJ2-5; no definite D call. CDR1 is MNHNY and CDR2 is SVGAGI in the germline V gene (reference sequence). This CDR3 comprises 13 residues. Trimming pared 6 bases from V and 5 bases from J, leaving 13 bases between. DNA of the CDR3: TGTGCCAGCAGCAACCGACAAGGGGAGACCCAGTACTTC. This gives the protein CASSNRQGETQYF.

The table lists this clonotype with a few counts. The rearrangement links TRBV12-3 or TRBV12-4 to TRBJ2-3; 10 bases are a match to TRBD1. The CDR3 length is 15 residues. J gave up 5 bases and V 6 bases, and 8 bases lay outside the gene matches. The CDR3 coding sequence is TGTGCCAGCAGCCGAGTTGGGACAGGGGTAGATACGCAGTATTTT. Its translation is CASSRVGTGVDTQYF.

This clonotype came up many times. V usage is TRBV20-1 and J usage is TRBJ2-7, with D perhaps TRBD1 (5 bases). Germline assignment: CDR1 DFQATT and CDR2 SNEGSKA (reference sequence). There are 15 residues in the CDR3. The V end lost 0 bases, the J end lost 6 bases, and 18 bases lay between the germline ends. The CDR3 here is CSARDQGRVSTEQYF. The CDR3 DNA sequence: TGCAGTGCTAGAGATCAGGGCCGGGTGTCTACCGAGCAGTACTTC.

This clonotype occurred many times. The V call is TRBV2, the J call TRBJ2-7, with D possibly matching TRBD1 (5 bases). This CDR3 is 13 amino acids long. Germline-derived CDR1 and CDR2 are SNHLY and FYNNEI. V gave up 4 bases and J gave up 6 bases, with 13 bases separating them. The CDR3 DNA is TGTGCCAGCAGTGTGGGCAGGGTTGCCGAGCAGTACTTC. Protein sequence: CASSVGRVAEQYF.

The J gene is TRBJ2-5, the V gene TRBV20-1, with 13 bases identical to TRBD2. Germline V gene sequence: CDR1 DFQATT, CDR2 SNEGSKA (reference sequence). The CDR3 is made up of 19 amino acids. With 0 bases clipped from V and 5 bases from J, the junction kept 15 bases outside the gene matches. The DNA for the CDR3 is TGCAGTGCTAGAGATCTCGGGACTAGCGGGAAGGGGACGGGGGAGACCCAGTACTTC. Translating it yields CSARDLGTSGKGTGETQYF.

This chain uses TRBV27 with TRBJ2-7; TRBD1 aligns across 8 bases. The CDR3 has 14 residues. Per germline, CDR1 MNHEY and CDR2 SMNVEV (reference sequence). The junction had 5 bases not matched to a gene; V was cut back by 5 bases and J by 2 bases. The CDR3: CASSPDRVTYEQYF. The CDR3 DNA follows: TGTGCCAGCAGTCCGGACAGGGTAACCTACGAGCAGTACTTC.

In this sample, this clonotype turned up many times. This chain joins TRBV29-1 and TRBJ2-1, with 9 bases identical to TRBD1. The V and J ends lost 6 bases and 5 bases, in that order; junction bases with no gene match: 5. CDR3 length: 13 amino acids. Germline V CDR1 and CDR2: SQVTM, ANQGSEA. CDR3 DNA sequence: TGCAGCGTCTCCGGGACAGGGAACAATGAGCAGTTCTTC. Translating it yields CSVSGTGNNEQFF.

This clonotype has at least ten counts. The gene calls are TRBV12-3 or TRBV12-4 and TRBJ1-6; D might be TRBD1 (5 bases). The CDR3 loop spans 14 amino acids. V dropped 6 bases and J dropped 9 bases, with 15 bases sitting between them. CDR3 DNA sequence: TGTGCCAGCAGACTGACAGCTGGGGGTTCACCCCTCCACTTT. Translation: CASRLTAGGSPLHF.

This sequence joins TRBV6-2 or TRBV6-3 and TRBJ1-4; 7 nucleotides agree with TRBD1. The germline V gene encodes CDR1 MNHEY and CDR2 SVGEGT. CDR3 length equals 13 residues. V lost 4 bases and J lost 10; bases outside the gene matches: 6. CDR3 DNA: TGTGCCAGCAGTTTCGACAGGGTTGGAAAACTGTTTTTT. This translates into CASSFDRVGKLFF.

This clonotype was observed many times. The J gene is TRBJ2-3, the V gene TRBV28, with D perhaps matching TRBD2 (5 bases). From germline, CDR1 is MDHEN and CDR2 SYDVKM. With 6 bases removed from V and 10 bases from J, the gap between germline ends came to 11 bases. The CDR3 loop spans 11 amino acids. The CDR3 DNA follows: TGTGCCAGCAGCGTAAAGAGGGCGCAGTATTTT. This gives the protein CASSVKRAQYF.

This clonotype was detected many times. The gene calls are TRBV7-2 and TRBJ1-2; D not resolved. The germline V gene encodes CDR1 SGHTA and CDR2 FQGNSA. This CDR3 contains 14 residues. V lost 4 bases to trimming and J lost 0 bases, with 9 bases between them. CDR3 protein: CASSSAGANYGYTF. The CDR3 DNA reads as TGTGCCAGCAGCTCCGCGGGAGCTAACTATGGCTACACCTTC.

This clonotype was counted only a few times. The gene calls are TRBV18 and TRBJ2-1; possible D gene TRBD1, 5 bases. The germline V gene has CDR1 KGHSH and CDR2 LQKENI. Deletions cut 3 bases from V and 7 bases from J, with 13 bases between. The CDR3 loop spans 14 amino acids. The DNA of the CDR3 is TGTGCCAGCTCACCCCCTCCAGGGCTGAATGAGCAGTTCTTC. It translates to CASSPPPGLNEQFF.